This TCR beta chain stems from a study of T cell changes during pregnancy in multiple sclerosis. This CDR3 has 12 amino acids. V was trimmed by 0 bases and J by 3 bases, leaving 4 bases between them. Germline CDR1 reads SGHRS; CDR2 reads YFSETQ. Assay used: immunoSEQ multiplex PCR; TCRdb lists only in-frame clones, some missing. The sample consists of roughly 90,000 clones, around 92% of them appearing once. This receptor was obtained from a female donor with multiple sclerosis, enrolled in a pregnancy study. This chain uses TRBV5-1 with TRBJ2-7; D not certain. The sample was peripheral blood, taken in the third trimester of pregnancy. CDR3 bases: TGCGCCAGCAGCTTGGAGCACTACGAGCAGTACTTC. This codes for CASSLEHYEQYF. The whole variable domain, remainder taken from reference TRBV5-1 and TRBJ2-7, is KAGVTQTPRYLIKTRGQQVTLSCSPISGHRSVSWYQQTPGQGLQFLFEYFSETQRNKGNFPGRFSGRQFSNSRSEMNVSTLELGDSALYLCASSLEHYEQYFGPGTRLTVT.